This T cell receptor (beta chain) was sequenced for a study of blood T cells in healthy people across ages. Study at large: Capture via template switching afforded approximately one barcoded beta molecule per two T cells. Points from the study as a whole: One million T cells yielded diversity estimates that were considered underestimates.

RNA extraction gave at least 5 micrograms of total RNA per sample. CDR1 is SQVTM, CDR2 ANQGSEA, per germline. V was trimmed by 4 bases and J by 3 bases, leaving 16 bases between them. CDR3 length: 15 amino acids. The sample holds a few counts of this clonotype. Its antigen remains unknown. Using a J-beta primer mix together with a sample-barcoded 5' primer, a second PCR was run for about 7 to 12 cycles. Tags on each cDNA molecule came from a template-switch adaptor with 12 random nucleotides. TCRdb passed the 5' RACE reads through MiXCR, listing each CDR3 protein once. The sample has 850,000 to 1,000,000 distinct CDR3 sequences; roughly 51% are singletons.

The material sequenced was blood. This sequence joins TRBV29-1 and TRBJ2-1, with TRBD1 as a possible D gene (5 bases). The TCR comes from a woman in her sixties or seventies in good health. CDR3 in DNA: TGCAGCGTTGTCGCCGGACAACAACTCTACAATGAGCAGTTCTTC. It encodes CSVVAGQQLYNEQFF.